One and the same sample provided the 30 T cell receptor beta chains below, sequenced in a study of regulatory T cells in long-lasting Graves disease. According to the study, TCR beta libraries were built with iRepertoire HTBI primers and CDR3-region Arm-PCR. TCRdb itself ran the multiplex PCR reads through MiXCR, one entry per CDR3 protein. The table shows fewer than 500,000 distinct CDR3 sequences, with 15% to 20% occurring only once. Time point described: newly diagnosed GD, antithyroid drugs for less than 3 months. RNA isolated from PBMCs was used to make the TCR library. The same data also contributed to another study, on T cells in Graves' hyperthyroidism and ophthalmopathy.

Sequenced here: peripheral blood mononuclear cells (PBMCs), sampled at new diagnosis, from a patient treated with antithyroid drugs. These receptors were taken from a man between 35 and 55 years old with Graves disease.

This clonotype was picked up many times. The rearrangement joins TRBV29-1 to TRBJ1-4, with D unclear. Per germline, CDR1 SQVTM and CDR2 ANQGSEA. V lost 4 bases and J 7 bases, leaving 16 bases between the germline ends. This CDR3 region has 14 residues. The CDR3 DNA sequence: TGCAGCGTTGTATTCTCCGCCACGACTGAAAAACTGTTTTTT. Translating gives CSVVFSATTEKLFF.

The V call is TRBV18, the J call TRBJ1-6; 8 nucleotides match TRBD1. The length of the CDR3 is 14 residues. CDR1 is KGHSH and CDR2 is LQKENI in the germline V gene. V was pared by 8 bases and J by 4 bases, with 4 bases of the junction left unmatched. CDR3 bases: TGTGCCAGCCGACAGGGGAATTATAATTCACCCCTCCACTTT. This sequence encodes CASRQGNYNSPLHF.

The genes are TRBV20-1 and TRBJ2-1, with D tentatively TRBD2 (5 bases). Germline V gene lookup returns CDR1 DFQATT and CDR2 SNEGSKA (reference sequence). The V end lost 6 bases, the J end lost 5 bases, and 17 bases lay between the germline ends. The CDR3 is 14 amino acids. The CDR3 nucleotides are TGCAGTGCACTACACGGGATTCATAACAATGAGCAGTTCTTC. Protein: CSALHGIHNNEQFF.

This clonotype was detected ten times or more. The CDR3 sequence is CASSPGKLAGGPRITDTQYF. The CDR3, as DNA: TGCGCCAGCAGCCCAGGAAAACTAGCGGGAGGGCCTAGGATCACAGATACGCAGTATTTT. The chain carries TRBV5-1 and TRBJ2-3, with 13 bases fitting TRBD2. Germline trimming cut 4 bases from V and 2 bases from J; bases unmatched to any gene: 16. This CDR3 has 20 amino acids. Germline assignment: CDR1 SGHRS and CDR2 YFSETQ.

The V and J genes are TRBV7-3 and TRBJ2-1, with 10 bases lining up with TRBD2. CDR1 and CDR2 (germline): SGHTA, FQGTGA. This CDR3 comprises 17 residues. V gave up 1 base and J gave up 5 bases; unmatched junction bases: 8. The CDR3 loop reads CASSLKASGRSDNEQFF. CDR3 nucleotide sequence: TGTGCCAGCAGCTTAAAGGCTAGCGGGAGAAGTGACAATGAGCAGTTCTTC.

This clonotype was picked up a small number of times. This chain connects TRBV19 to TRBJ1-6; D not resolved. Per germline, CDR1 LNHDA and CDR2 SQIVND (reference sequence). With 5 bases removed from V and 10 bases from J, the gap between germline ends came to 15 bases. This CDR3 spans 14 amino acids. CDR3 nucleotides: TGTGCCAGTAGTCTGTTGTGGGGAGAATCACCCCTCCACTTT. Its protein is CASSLLWGESPLHF.

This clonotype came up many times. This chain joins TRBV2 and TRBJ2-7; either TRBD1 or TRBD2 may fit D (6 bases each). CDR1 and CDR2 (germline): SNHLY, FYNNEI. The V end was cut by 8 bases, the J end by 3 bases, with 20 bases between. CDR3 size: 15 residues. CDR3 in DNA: TGTGCCAGCCAAAAGGGGGGTCCTGGTATCTACGAGCAGTACTTC. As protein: CASQKGGPGIYEQYF.

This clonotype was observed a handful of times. The CDR3 nucleotides read TGCAGCGTTGAAGACGTCCCACAGGGCTACACCTTC. As protein: CSVEDVPQGYTF. J is TRBJ1-2 and V is TRBV29-1; D uncertain. The CDR3 is made up of 12 amino acids. The V end was cut by 0 bases, the J end by 8 bases, with 10 bases between. From germline, CDR1 is SQVTM and CDR2 ANQGSEA.

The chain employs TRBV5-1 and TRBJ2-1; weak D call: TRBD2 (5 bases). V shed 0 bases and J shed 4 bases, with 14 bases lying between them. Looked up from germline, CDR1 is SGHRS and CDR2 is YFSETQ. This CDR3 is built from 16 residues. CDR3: CASSLGLSRGYNEQFF. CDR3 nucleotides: TGCGCCAGCAGCTTGGGGCTGTCGCGCGGGTACAATGAGCAGTTCTTC.

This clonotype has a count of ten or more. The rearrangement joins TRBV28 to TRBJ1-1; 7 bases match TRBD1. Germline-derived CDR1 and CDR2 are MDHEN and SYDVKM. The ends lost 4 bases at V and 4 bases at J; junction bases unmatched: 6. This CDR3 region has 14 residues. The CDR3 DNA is TGTGCCAGCAGTTCGACAGGGATCAGCACTGAAGCTTTCTTT. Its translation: CASSSTGISTEAFF.

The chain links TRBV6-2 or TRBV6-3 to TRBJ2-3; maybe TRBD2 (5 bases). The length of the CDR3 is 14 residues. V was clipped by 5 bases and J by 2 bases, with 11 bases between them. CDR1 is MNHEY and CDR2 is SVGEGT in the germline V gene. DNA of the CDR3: TGTGCCAGCAGTGACTACGGTAACACAGATACGCAGTATTTT. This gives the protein CASSDYGNTDTQYF.

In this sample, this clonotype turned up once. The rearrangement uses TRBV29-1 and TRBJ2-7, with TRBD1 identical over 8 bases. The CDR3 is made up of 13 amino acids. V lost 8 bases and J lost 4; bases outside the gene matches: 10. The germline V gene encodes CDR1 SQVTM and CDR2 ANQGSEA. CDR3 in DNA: TGCAGCACCAGACAGGGGCATCTGTACGAGCAGTACTTC. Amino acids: CSTRQGHLYEQYF.

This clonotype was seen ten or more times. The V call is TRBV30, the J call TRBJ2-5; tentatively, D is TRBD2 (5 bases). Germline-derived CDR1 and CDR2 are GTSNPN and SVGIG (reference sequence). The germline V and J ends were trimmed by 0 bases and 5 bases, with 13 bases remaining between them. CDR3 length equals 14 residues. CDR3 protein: CAWSVLGVVETQYF. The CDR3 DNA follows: TGTGCCTGGAGTGTACTCGGGGTGGTGGAGACCCAGTACTTC.

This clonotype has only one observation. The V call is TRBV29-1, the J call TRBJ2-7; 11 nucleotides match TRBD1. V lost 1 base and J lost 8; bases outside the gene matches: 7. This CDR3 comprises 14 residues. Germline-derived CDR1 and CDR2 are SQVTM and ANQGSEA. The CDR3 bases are TGCAGCGTTGAAGGTGGGACAGGGGGTCAGAAGCAGTACTTC. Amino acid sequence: CSVEGGTGGQKQYF.

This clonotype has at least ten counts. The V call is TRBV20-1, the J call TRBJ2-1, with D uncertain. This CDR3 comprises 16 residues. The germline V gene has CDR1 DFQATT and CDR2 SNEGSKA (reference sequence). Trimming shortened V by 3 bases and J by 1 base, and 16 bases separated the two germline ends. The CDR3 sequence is CSASRQRATSYNEQFF. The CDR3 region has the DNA TGCAGTGCTAGTCGTCAGCGCGCGACTTCCTACAATGAGCAGTTCTTC.

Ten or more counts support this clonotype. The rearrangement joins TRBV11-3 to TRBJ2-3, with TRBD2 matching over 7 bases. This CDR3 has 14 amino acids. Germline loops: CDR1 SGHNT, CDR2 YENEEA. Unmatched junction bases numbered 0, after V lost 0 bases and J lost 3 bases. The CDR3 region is CASSLDSGTDTQYF. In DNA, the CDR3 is TGTGCCAGCAGCTTAGATAGCGGGACAGATACGCAGTATTTT.

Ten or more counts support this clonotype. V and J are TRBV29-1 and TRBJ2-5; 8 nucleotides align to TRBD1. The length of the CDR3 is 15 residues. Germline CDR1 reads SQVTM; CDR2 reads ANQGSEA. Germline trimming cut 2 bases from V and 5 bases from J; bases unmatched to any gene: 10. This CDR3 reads CSVERGTGRTETQYF. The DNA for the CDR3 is TGCAGCGTTGAAAGGGGGACAGGCCGTACGGAGACCCAGTACTTC.

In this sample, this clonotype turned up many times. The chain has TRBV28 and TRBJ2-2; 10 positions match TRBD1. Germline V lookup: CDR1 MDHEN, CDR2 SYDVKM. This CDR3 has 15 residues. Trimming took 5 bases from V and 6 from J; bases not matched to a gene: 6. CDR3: CASSPRDRGAGELFF. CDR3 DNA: TGTGCCAGCAGTCCCCGGGACAGGGGCGCCGGGGAGCTGTTTTTT.

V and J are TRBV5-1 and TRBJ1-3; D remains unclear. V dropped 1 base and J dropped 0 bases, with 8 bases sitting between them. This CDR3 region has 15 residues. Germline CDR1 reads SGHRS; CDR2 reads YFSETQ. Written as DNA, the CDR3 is TGCGCCAGCAGCTTGAGCGGGAGCTCTGGAAACACCATATATTTT. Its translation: CASSLSGSSGNTIYF.

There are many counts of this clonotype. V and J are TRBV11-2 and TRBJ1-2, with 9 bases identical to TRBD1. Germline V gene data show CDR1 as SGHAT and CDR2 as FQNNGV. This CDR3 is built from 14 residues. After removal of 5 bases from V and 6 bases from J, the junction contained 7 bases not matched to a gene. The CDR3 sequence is CASSNPGQGNGYTF. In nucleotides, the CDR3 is TGTGCCAGCAGCAATCCGGGACAGGGCAATGGCTACACCTTC.

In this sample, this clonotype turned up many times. The CDR3 DNA reads as TGCGCCAGCAGCTGGGACGGCTCCTACGAGCAGTACTTC. This translates into CASSWDGSYEQYF. This chain connects TRBV5-1 to TRBJ2-7; D is tentatively TRBD1 or TRBD2 (5 bases each). The CDR3 consists of 13 residues. V lost 3 bases and J 0 bases, leaving 7 bases between the germline ends. From germline, CDR1 is SGHRS and CDR2 YFSETQ.

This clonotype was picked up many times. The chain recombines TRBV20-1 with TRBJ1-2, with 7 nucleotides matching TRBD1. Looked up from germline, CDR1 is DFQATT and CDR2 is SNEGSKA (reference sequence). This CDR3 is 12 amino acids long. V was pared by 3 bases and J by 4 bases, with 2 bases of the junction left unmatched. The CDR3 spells CSARTGLYGYTF. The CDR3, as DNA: TGCAGTGCTAGGACAGGGCTCTATGGCTACACCTTC.

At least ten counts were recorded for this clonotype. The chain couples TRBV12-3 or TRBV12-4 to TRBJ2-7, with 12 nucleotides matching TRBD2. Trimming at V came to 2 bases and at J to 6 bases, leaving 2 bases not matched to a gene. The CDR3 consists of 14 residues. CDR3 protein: CASSLRLAGVEQYF. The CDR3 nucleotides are TGTGCCAGCAGTTTAAGACTAGCGGGAGTCGAGCAGTACTTC.

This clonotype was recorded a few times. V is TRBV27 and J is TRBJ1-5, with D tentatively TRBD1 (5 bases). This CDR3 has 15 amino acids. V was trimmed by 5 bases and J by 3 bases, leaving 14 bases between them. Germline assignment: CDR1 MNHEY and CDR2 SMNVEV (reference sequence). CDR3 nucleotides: TGTGCCAGCAGTATGCTTCAGGGTTCCAATCAGCCCCAGCATTTT. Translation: CASSMLQGSNQPQHF.

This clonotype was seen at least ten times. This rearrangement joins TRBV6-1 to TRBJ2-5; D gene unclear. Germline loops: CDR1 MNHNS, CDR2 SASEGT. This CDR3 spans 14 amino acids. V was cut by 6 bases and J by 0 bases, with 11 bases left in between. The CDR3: CASRMDGHQETQYF. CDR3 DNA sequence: TGTGCCAGCAGAATGGACGGTCACCAAGAGACCCAGTACTTC.

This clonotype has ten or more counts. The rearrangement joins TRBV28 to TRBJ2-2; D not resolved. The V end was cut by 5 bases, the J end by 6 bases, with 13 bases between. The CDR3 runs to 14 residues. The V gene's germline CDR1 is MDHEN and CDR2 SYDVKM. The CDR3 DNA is TGTGCCAGCAGTCCCGAGTCGGTGGCCGGGGAGCTGTTTTTT. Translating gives CASSPESVAGELFF.

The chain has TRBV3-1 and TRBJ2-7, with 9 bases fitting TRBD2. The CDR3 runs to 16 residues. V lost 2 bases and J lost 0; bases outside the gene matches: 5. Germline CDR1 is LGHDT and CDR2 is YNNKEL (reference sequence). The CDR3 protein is CASSQLGGRASYEQYF. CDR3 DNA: TGTGCCAGCAGCCAACTTGGCGGGAGGGCCTCCTACGAGCAGTACTTC.

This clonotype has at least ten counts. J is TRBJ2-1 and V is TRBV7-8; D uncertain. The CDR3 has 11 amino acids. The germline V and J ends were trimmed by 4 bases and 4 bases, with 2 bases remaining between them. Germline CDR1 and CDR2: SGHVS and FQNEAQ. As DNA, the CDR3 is TGTGCCAGCAGCTGGTACAATGAGCAGTTCTTC. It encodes CASSWYNEQFF.

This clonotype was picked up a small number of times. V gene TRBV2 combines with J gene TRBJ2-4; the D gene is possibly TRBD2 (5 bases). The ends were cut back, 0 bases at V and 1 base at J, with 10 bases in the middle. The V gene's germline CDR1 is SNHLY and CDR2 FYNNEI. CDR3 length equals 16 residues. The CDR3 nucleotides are TGTGCCAGCAGTGAAGCGCTTCGGAGGGCCAAAAACATTCAGTACTTC. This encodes CASSEALRRAKNIQYF.

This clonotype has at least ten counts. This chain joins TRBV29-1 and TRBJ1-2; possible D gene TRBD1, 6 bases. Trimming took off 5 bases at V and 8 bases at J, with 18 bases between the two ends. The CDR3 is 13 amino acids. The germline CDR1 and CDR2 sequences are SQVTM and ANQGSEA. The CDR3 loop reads CSVLTPGVGGYTF. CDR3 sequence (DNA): TGCAGCGTTCTAACTCCAGGGGTCGGCGGCTACACCTTC.